These 5 T cell receptor beta chains came from one sample sequenced in a study of early T cells in non-severe SARS-CoV-2 infection. TCRdb redid the calling of the 5' RACE reads with MiXCR, one entry per CDR3 protein. Of tens of thousands of distinct CDR3 sequences listed, under 7.5% are singletons. Sample: whole blood. These receptors were obtained from an adult who was a healthcare worker with PCR-confirmed SARS-CoV-2 infection or an uninfected control (not recorded which).

The table lists this clonotype with many counts. DNA of the CDR3: TGTGCCAGCAGCCGTGTGGTGTGGCTCCAGACCGAGACCCAGTACTTC. Amino acid sequence: CASSRVVWLQTETQYF. The chain combines TRBV7-9 with TRBJ2-5; D is uncertain. Per germline, CDR1 SEHNR and CDR2 FQNEAQ (reference sequence). This CDR3 has 16 amino acids. Trimming removed 5 bases at V and 5 bases at J, with 21 bases between.

This clonotype was counted many times. The CDR3 nucleotides are TGCAGCGTTGCGGGGAGGAAAGATGGCTACACCTTC. This encodes CSVAGRKDGYTF. The chain has TRBV29-1 and TRBJ1-2; D is unclear. There are 12 residues in the CDR3. The germline V gene encodes CDR1 SQVTM and CDR2 ANQGSEA. The ends were cut back, 4 bases at V and 6 bases at J, with 12 bases in the middle.

In its sample, this clonotype was seen many times. This chain links TRBV21-1 with TRBJ2-7; the DNA was not compared with TRBD1, the D call given in the table. TRBV21-1 is noted as a pseudogene. The CDR3 is 14 amino acids. The CDR3 DNA is TGTGCCAGCAGCAAAGCGGTAGGGGCCTACGAGCAGTACTTC. It specifies CASSKAVGAYEQYF.

The chain combines TRBV20-1 with TRBJ2-1; 10 nucleotides agree with TRBD1. V gave up 4 bases and J gave up 9 bases; unmatched junction bases: 12. This CDR3 comprises 15 residues. Germline-derived CDR1 and CDR2 are DFQATT and SNEGSKA (reference sequence). The CDR3 nucleotides read TGCAGTGCTAATGGGGACAGGGGTTTGACAAGTGAGCAGTTCTTC. This gives the protein CSANGDRGLTSEQFF.

This clonotype appeared many times. This chain joins TRBV19 and TRBJ2-1, with 8 bases matching TRBD2. After removal of 3 bases from V and 0 bases from J, the junction contained 1 base not matched to a gene. CDR3 size: 15 residues. Germline V gene sequence: CDR1 LNHDA, CDR2 SQIVND (reference sequence). The CDR3 DNA sequence: TGTGCCAGTAGTATTAGCGGGGACTCCTACAATGAGCAGTTCTTC. The encoded protein is CASSISGDSYNEQFF.